These 8 T cell receptor beta chains originate from one sample sequenced in a study of blood T cell repertoires in COVID-19. Measured with immunoSEQ multiplex PCR; TCRdb has only the in-frame clones, and not every one. The sample lists a few hundred thousand clones; approximately 85% were seen once. Sequenced sample: PBMCs or T cells enriched from blood (not recorded which). These receptors all stem from a man under 40 who had recovered from COVID-19.

This clone was observed a handful of times. V usage is TRBV2 and J usage is TRBJ2-7; no reliable D call. Per the germline V gene, CDR1 is SNHLY and CDR2 is FYNNEI. Trimming took 4 bases from V and 1 from J, leaving 8 bases between them. This CDR3 region has 13 residues. The CDR3 sequence is CASSVPLSYEQYF. CDR3 coding DNA: TGTGCCAGCAGTGTCCCCCTATCCTACGAGCAGTACTTC. Variable domain in full (rest from reference TRBV2 and TRBJ2-7): EPEVTQTPSHQVTQMGQEVILRCVPISNHLYFYWYRQILGQKVEFLVSFYNNEISEKSEIFDDQFSVERPDGSNFTLKIRSTKLEDSAMYFCASSVPLSYEQYFGPGTRLTVT.

The V and J genes are TRBV6-5 and TRBJ1-1, with 9 bases matching TRBD1. V lost 6 bases to trimming and J lost 8 bases; unmatched junction nucleotides: 13. Germline CDR1 and CDR2: MNHEY and SVGAGI. The CDR3 sequence is 15 residues long. The CDR3 loop reads CASSWGRQGDGEAFF. The DNA of the CDR3 is TGTGCCAGCAGCTGGGGAAGACAGGGGGATGGGGAAGCTTTCTTT.

V is TRBV7-3 and J is TRBJ2-1; D is possibly TRBD2 (7 bases). Trimming took 0 bases from V and 6 from J, leaving 15 bases between them. The CDR3 consists of 16 residues. CDR1 and CDR2 (germline): SGHTA, FQGTGA. The CDR3 bases are TGTGCCAGCAGCTTAACGTACAGCCGGGGGGCCAATGAGCAGTTCTTC. Its protein product is CASSLTYSRGANEQFF. The full variable domain, its missing parts supplied by reference TRBV7-3 and TRBJ2-1, is GAGVSQTPSNKVTEKGKYVELRCDPISGHTALYWYRQSLGQGPEFLIYFQGTGAADDSGLPNDRFFAVRPEGSVSTLKIQRTERGDSAVYLCASSLTYSRGANEQFFGPGTRLTVL.

This chain uses TRBV11-2 with TRBJ2-1; 15 bases line up with TRBD2. The V gene end was trimmed by 5 bases and the J gene end by 10 bases; junction bases not matched to a gene: 9. In germline, CDR1 is SGHAT, CDR2 FQNNGV. The CDR3 spans 16 residues. The CDR3: CASSLPGLAGGREQFF. DNA of the CDR3: TGTGCCAGCAGCCTCCCCGGACTAGCGGGGGGGCGCGAGCAGTTCTTC.

This chain links TRBV6-5 with TRBJ1-1, with D tentatively TRBD1 (5 bases). CDR3 size: 10 residues. V was clipped by 8 bases and J by 8 bases, with 9 bases between them. Germline CDR1 MNHEY, CDR2 SVGAGI. The CDR3 DNA is TGTGCCAGCGGGGGGGTAGAAGCTTTCTTT. Translation: CASGGVEAFF.

V gene TRBV7-3 combines with J gene TRBJ2-1; the match to TRBD2 covers 13 bases. The CDR3 loop spans 19 amino acids. Germline V CDR1 and CDR2: SGHTA, FQGTGA. Losses at the gene ends were 4 bases for V and 0 bases for J; bases not matched to a gene: 9. CDR3 bases: TGTGCCAGCAGCTCCGGGACTAGCGGGGCCTCGAGCTCCTACAATGAGCAGTTCTTC. As protein: CASSSGTSGASSSYNEQFF.

This chain connects TRBV5-1 to TRBJ2-3; 7 bases map to TRBD2. This CDR3 contains 16 residues. CDR1 is SGHRS, CDR2 YFSETQ, per germline. Trimming at V came to 4 bases and at J to 6 bases, leaving 14 bases not matched to a gene. The CDR3 sequence: CASSHNIAGPTDTQYF. The DNA of the CDR3 is TGCGCCAGCAGCCACAACATAGCGGGCCCCACTGATACGCAGTATTTT.

The chain uses TRBV7-2 and TRBJ2-3; 9 bases are shared with TRBD2. Germline V gives CDR1 SGHTA, CDR2 FQGNSA. Trimming cost V 4 bases and J 11 bases; bases outside gene matches: 7. CDR3 length equals 13 residues. CDR3 in DNA: TGTGCCAGCAGCTCGAACGAGCGGGGGGTGCAGTATTTT. This encodes CASSSNERGVQYF.